This T cell receptor beta chain came from a study of T cell repertoires in cytomegalovirus infection. This clonotype was counted a few times. TCRdb used MiXCR to reprocess the reads, holding one entry per CDR3 protein. The table includes 350,000 to 500,000 distinct CDR3 sequences, about a third detected once. The CDR3 length is 16 residues. The germline V and J ends were trimmed by 2 bases and 4 bases, with 17 bases remaining between them. The germline gives CDR1 MDHEN, CDR2 SYDVKM. The clonotype comes from a human donor in good health (CMV status not recorded). Some clones in this sample may be carry-over from other donors' samples. The rearrangement joins TRBV28 to TRBJ2-5, with D tentatively TRBD1 (5 bases). Sequenced sample: PBMCs. CDR3 protein: CASSLLFRQGLETQYF. The CDR3 nucleotides are TGTGCCAGCAGTTTACTGTTCCGGCAGGGTCTAGAGACCCAGTACTTC. The full variable domain, in which reference TRBV28 and TRBJ2-5 provide the parts outside the CDR3, is DVKVTQSSRYLVKRTGEKVFLECVQDMDHENMFWYRQDPGLGLRLIYFSYDVKMKEKGDIPEGYSVSREKKERFSLILESASTNQTSMYLCASSLLFRQGLETQYFGPGTRLLVL.